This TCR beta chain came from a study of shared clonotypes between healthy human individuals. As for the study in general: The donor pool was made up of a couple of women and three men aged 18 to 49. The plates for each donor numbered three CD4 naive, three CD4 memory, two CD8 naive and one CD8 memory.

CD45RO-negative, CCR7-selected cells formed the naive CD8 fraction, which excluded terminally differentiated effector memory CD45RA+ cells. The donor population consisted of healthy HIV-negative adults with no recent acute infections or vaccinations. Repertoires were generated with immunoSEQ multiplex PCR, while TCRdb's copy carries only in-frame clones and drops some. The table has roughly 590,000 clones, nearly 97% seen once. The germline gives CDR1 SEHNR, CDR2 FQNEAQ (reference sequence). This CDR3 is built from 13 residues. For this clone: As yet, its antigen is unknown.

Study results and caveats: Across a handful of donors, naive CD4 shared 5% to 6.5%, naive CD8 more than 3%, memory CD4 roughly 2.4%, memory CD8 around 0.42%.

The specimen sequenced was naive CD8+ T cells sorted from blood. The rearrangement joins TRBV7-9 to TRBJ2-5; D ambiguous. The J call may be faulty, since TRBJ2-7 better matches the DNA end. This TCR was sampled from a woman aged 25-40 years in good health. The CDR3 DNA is TGTGCCAGCAGCTTAGTGCTAGACCACGAGCAGTACTTC. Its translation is CASSLVLDHEQYF.